This TCR beta chain was sequenced for a study of T cells expressing NK-cell markers. The CDR3 is made up of 15 amino acids. Germline lookup yields CDR1 ENHRY and CDR2 SYGVKD. One entry per CDR3 protein, without DNA, is what TCRdb gives after re-calling the 5' RACE reads. Recorded here are 350,000 to 450,000 distinct CDR3 sequences; the top ten clones represent around 5.2%. This receptor was taken from a man aged 18-75 years in good health. The sample consisted of blood T cells: a sorted CD56 or NKG2C T cell subset, CD4+ or CD8+ T cells, or bulk PBMC T cells (not recorded which). The chain recombines TRBV10-3 with TRBJ2-1; TCRdb's D call, TRBD1, is unchecked because there is no DNA. This CDR3 is CAISEGQNSYNEQFF.